This T cell receptor (beta chain) came from a study of T cells in Graves' hyperthyroidism and ophthalmopathy. If no ophthalmopathy progression occurred within 18 months, Graves' hyperthyroidism was stable. Amplified regions were TCR beta CDR3 sequences from RNA transcripts. RT-PCR in the first round (using the HTBI primer set) targeted the TCR CDR3. One entry per CDR3 protein, called by TCRdb with MiXCR from the multiplex PCR reads. The sample lists a few hundred thousand distinct CDR3 sequences, about 15% occurring once. The CDR3 contains 15 residues. CDR1 and CDR2 from the germline V gene are MNHNS and SASEGT. This clonotype was detected only a few times. One junction end disagrees with the germline gene, perhaps due to a read error.

The origin of this receptor is a woman aged 25 to 39 with Graves' hyperthyroidism. Sample: blood. This chain connects TRBV6-1 to TRBJ1-5, with D tentatively TRBD1 (6 bases). DNA for the CDR3: TGTGCCAGCAGTAAAGCAGGGGATAGCAATCAGCCCCAGCATTTT. Residues: CASSKAGDSNQPQHF.